A single sample is the source of the 20 T cell receptor beta chains below, sequenced in a study of T cell repertoires in cytomegalovirus infection. TCRdb reanalysed the reads using MiXCR and keeps one entry per CDR3 protein. The top ten hold around 68% of the sample, which has about 100,000 distinct CDR3 sequences, 25% to 30% seen once. For these TCRs, the target antigens are not known. This material consisted of CD8+ T cells from cultured PBMCs, taken from culture after CMV antigen stimulation. The source of these receptors is a human donor in good health (CMV status not recorded). Some clones in this sample may be carry-over from other donors' samples.

In its sample, this clonotype was seen many times. V usage is TRBV19 and J usage is TRBJ1-1, with 9 bases lining up with TRBD1. Trimming took 3 bases from V and 7 from J; bases not matched to a gene: 12. Per germline, CDR1 LNHDA and CDR2 SQIVND (reference sequence). The CDR3 consists of 16 residues. CDR3 in amino acids: CASSMGGTGGSNEAFF. The DNA of the CDR3 is TGTGCCAGTAGTATGGGCGGCACAGGGGGCTCGAATGAAGCTTTCTTT. The full variable domain, with the rest looked up from reference TRBV19 and TRBJ1-1, is DGGITQSPKYLFRKEGQNVTLSCEQNLNHDAMYWYRQDPGQGLRLIYYSQIVNDFQKGDIAEGYSVSREKKESFPLTVTSAQKNPTAFYLCASSMGGTGGSNEAFFGQGTRLTVV.

V is TRBV7-6 and J is TRBJ2-3, with 8 bases matching TRBD2. J gave up 4 bases and V 3 bases, and 6 bases lay outside the gene matches. The CDR3 length is 15 residues. The germline gives CDR1 SGHVS, CDR2 FNYEAQ. CDR3 protein: CASSFSGGAPDTQYF. The CDR3 DNA reads TGTGCCAGCAGCTTTTCCGGGGGGGCCCCAGATACGCAGTATTTT.

This clonotype was observed at least ten times. The V and J genes are TRBV6-1 and TRBJ2-7, with 13 positions matching TRBD2. Per germline, CDR1 MNHNS and CDR2 SASEGT. V lost 5 bases, J lost 2 bases, and 9 bases stayed unmatched. There are 17 residues in the CDR3. In nucleotides, the CDR3 is TGTGCCAGCAGTTCCGCAGGACTAGCGGGGGACCCCTACGAGCAGTACTTC. Encoded protein: CASSSAGLAGDPYEQYF.

The chain recombines TRBV4-1 with TRBJ2-7, with 7 bases that match TRBD1. CDR1 MGHRA and CDR2 YSYEKL come from the germline V gene. J was trimmed by 5 bases and V by 4 bases; bases with no gene match: 11. The CDR3 contains 15 residues. In DNA, the CDR3 is TGCGCCAGCAGCCCGTGGACAGGAGTTCGGAACGAGCAGTACTTC. This encodes CASSPWTGVRNEQYF.

In this sample, this clonotype turned up a few times. The chain employs TRBV28 and TRBJ1-5; TRBD1 matches 9 bases. Trimming at V came to 3 bases and at J to 5 bases, leaving 14 bases not matched to a gene. The CDR3 is made up of 18 amino acids. CDR1 MDHEN and CDR2 SYDVKM come from the germline V gene. CDR3 in amino acids: CASSFWDRASGGDQPQHF. The CDR3 DNA sequence: TGTGCCAGCAGTTTTTGGGACAGGGCAAGTGGGGGGGATCAGCCCCAGCATTTT. Drawing the rest from reference TRBV28 and TRBJ1-5, the complete variable domain is DVKVTQSSRYLVKRTGEKVFLECVQDMDHENMFWYRQDPGLGLRLIYFSYDVKMKEKGDIPEGYSVSREKKERFSLILESASTNQTSMYLCASSFWDRASGGDQPQHFGDGTRLSIL.

V and J are TRBV11-2 and TRBJ2-7, with TRBD2 identical over 7 bases. V was clipped by 0 bases and J by 3 bases; unmatched bases: 2. Germline loops: CDR1 SGHAT, CDR2 FQNNGV. The CDR3 has 14 amino acids. CDR3 DNA sequence: TGTGCCAGCAGCTTAGACAGCGGGGACTACGAGCAGTACTTC. As protein: CASSLDSGDYEQYF.

This clonotype has just a few counts. This sequence joins TRBV27 and TRBJ1-2; D is uncertain. V was trimmed by 2 bases and J by 0 bases, leaving 10 bases between them. The CDR3 contains 15 residues. CDR1 is MNHEY and CDR2 is SMNVEV in the germline V gene (reference sequence). The CDR3 DNA sequence: TGTGCCAGCAGTTTAACTCCTGGGGCTAACTATGGCTACACCTTC. Encoded protein: CASSLTPGANYGYTF.

This chain connects TRBV4-1 to TRBJ2-7; 7 bases are shared with TRBD1. The V and J ends lost 0 bases and 0 bases, in that order; junction bases with no gene match: 8. The CDR3 length is 17 residues. Germline V CDR1 and CDR2: MGHRA, YSYEKL. The CDR3 DNA reads TGCGCCAGCAGCCAAGATCCTAGGACAGGCTACTCCTACGAGCAGTACTTC. It translates to CASSQDPRTGYSYEQYF.

This chain connects TRBV27 to TRBJ1-2; 9 bases agree with TRBD1. This CDR3 is 15 amino acids long. The V and J ends lost 5 bases and 3 bases, in that order; junction bases with no gene match: 7. Per germline, CDR1 MNHEY and CDR2 SMNVEV (reference sequence). The CDR3 region has the DNA TGTGCCAGCAGTCCCCACGGACAGGGGTACTATGGCTACACCTTC. This translates into CASSPHGQGYYGYTF.

This clonotype came up a few times. The chain links TRBV19 to TRBJ2-2; TRBD1 matches at 7 bases. Per the germline V gene, CDR1 is LNHDA and CDR2 is SQIVND (reference sequence). V lost 4 bases, J lost 5 bases, and 7 bases stayed unmatched. The CDR3 spans 15 residues. In nucleotides, the CDR3 is TGTGCCAGTAGTACTAGACAGGGTCCAACCGGGGAGCTGTTTTTT. Its translation: CASSTRQGPTGELFF.

This clonotype was detected only once. The CDR3 reads CASSLRSVVGTEAFF. The DNA of the CDR3 is TGTGCCAGCAGTTTACGCTCCGTGGTCGGCACTGAAGCTTTCTTT. This chain joins TRBV27 and TRBJ1-1; no clear D. The CDR3 is 15 amino acids. Trimming removed 2 bases at V and 4 bases at J, with 14 bases between. Germline V gives CDR1 MNHEY, CDR2 SMNVEV (reference sequence).

V and J are TRBV12-3 or TRBV12-4 and TRBJ1-5; D is unclear. CDR3 size: 16 residues. Trimming shortened V by 3 bases and J by 2 bases, and 14 bases separated the two germline ends. CDR3 DNA: TGTGCCAGCAGTTTGCAGGAGGTATATGGCAATCAGCCCCAGCATTTT. Encoded protein: CASSLQEVYGNQPQHF.

The V gene is TRBV19, the J gene TRBJ2-3; D may be TRBD2 (5 bases). The germline CDR1 and CDR2 sequences are LNHDA and SQIVND (reference sequence). V shed 5 bases and J shed 2 bases, with 11 bases lying between them. The CDR3 loop spans 14 amino acids. This CDR3 reads CASSGGFHTDTQYF. In DNA, the CDR3 is TGTGCCAGTAGTGGCGGGTTCCACACAGATACGCAGTATTTT.

The sample holds many counts of this clonotype. The chain couples TRBV10-3 to TRBJ1-1, with 7 bases lining up with TRBD1. Germline CDR1 is ENHRY and CDR2 is SYGVKD. The trim removed 2 bases at V and 5 bases at J, leaving 2 bases unmatched. CDR3 length: 13 amino acids. In nucleotides, the CDR3 is TGTGCCATCAGTGAGAGGGACAGAACTGAAGCTTTCTTT. This encodes CAISERDRTEAFF.

J is TRBJ1-1 and V is TRBV3-1, with D perhaps TRBD1 (6 bases). The CDR3 is made up of 14 amino acids. Deletions cut 6 bases from V and 0 bases from J, with 11 bases between. Germline loops: CDR1 LGHDT, CDR2 YNNKEL (reference sequence). The CDR3 protein is CASREGQMNTEAFF. CDR3 sequence (DNA): TGTGCCAGCAGAGAAGGACAGATGAACACTGAAGCTTTCTTT. The whole variable domain, remainder taken from reference TRBV3-1 and TRBJ1-1, is DTAVSQTPKYLVTQMGNDKSIKCEQNLGHDTMYWYKQDSKKFLKIMFSYNNKELIINETVPNRFSPKSPDKAHLNLHINSLELGDSAVYFCASREGQMNTEAFFGQGTRLTVV.

The chain couples TRBV5-6 to TRBJ2-7; 9 bases are a match to TRBD1. Germline-derived CDR1 and CDR2 are SGHDT and YYEEEE. This CDR3 region has 17 residues. The V gene end was trimmed by 0 bases and the J gene end by 6 bases; junction bases not matched to a gene: 13. The CDR3 is CASSLVVGDRVILEQYF. CDR3 bases: TGTGCCAGCAGCTTGGTCGTCGGGGACAGGGTCATCCTCGAGCAGTACTTC.

The V and J genes are TRBV2 and TRBJ1-1; possible D gene TRBD1, 5 bases. The CDR3 has 12 amino acids. The germline gives CDR1 SNHLY, CDR2 FYNNEI. The V end was cut by 6 bases, the J end by 8 bases, with 13 bases between. This CDR3 is CASRLTGGEAFF. The CDR3 DNA reads TGTGCCAGCAGGCTGACCGGGGGGGAAGCTTTCTTT.

This clonotype was observed a few times. This chain joins TRBV9 and TRBJ1-1; possibly TRBD1 for D (6 bases). The length of the CDR3 is 14 residues. Germline CDR1 reads SGDLS; CDR2 reads YYNGEE. The V and J ends lost 4 bases and 0 bases respectively, with 10 bases between them. This CDR3 is CASSIGGMNTEAFF. The CDR3 region has the DNA TGTGCCAGCAGCATAGGGGGTATGAACACTGAAGCTTTCTTT.

Only a few counts were recorded for this clonotype. The gene calls are TRBV6-5 and TRBJ2-7; TRBD2 matches 9 bases. From germline, CDR1 is MNHEY and CDR2 SVGAGI. The CDR3 totals 16 residues. Trimming at V came to 0 bases and at J to 0 bases, leaving 3 bases not matched to a gene. CDR3 nucleotide sequence: TGTGCCAGCAGTTACTCCCTAGCGGGATTCTCCTACGAGCAGTACTTC. Translating gives CASSYSLAGFSYEQYF.

This clonotype was picked up a small number of times. The chain has TRBV15 and TRBJ2-1; D perhaps matches TRBD2 (5 bases). Germline loops: CDR1 LNHNV, CDR2 YYDKDF (reference sequence). The CDR3 covers 15 residues. V was cut by 1 base and J by 5 bases, with 12 bases left in between. CDR3 region: CATSRGGGSNNEQFF. The CDR3 DNA follows: TGTGCCACCAGCAGAGGTGGAGGTTCGAACAATGAGCAGTTCTTC.